These 31 T cell receptor beta chains share one sample of origin, sequenced in a study of blood T cells in healthy people across ages. The use of a sample-barcoded 5' primer and a J-beta primer mix characterized a second PCR of roughly 7 to 11 cycles. TCRdb fed the 5' RACE reads into MiXCR, producing one record per CDR3 protein. The sample lists under 2,000,000 distinct CDR3 sequences, around 48% occurring once. Sequencing used blood. Every receptor here comes from a woman aged 40 to 50 in good health.

V usage is TRBV29-1 and J usage is TRBJ1-2; the D gene is possibly TRBD1 (5 bases). V lost 0 bases and J lost 3, with 14 bases in between. In germline, CDR1 is SQVTM, CDR2 ANQGSEA. CDR3 length equals 15 residues. CDR3 sequence (DNA): TGCAGCGTTGAAGATAATGGGGGGGGAGACTATGGCTACACCTTC. Its translation: CSVEDNGGGDYGYTF.

The V call is TRBV4-2, the J call TRBJ2-5; perhaps TRBD2 as D (6 bases). V was clipped by 4 bases and J by 2 bases, with 20 bases between them. CDR3 length equals 17 residues. Germline V gene data show CDR1 as LGHNA and CDR2 as YNFKEQ. The CDR3 reads CASSPLESPGGQETQYF. The DNA of the CDR3 is TGTGCCAGCAGCCCATTAGAATCCCCCGGGGGACAAGAGACCCAGTACTTC.

There are a few counts of this clonotype. The V gene is TRBV4-3, the J gene TRBJ2-5; D is perhaps TRBD1 or TRBD2 (5 bases each). CDR1 and CDR2 from the germline V gene are LGHNA and YSLEER. With 0 bases removed from V and 11 bases from J, the gap between germline ends came to 25 bases. The length of the CDR3 is 17 residues. CDR3 nucleotides: TGCGCCAGCAGCCAAGATTGGGGAGCCAGGGCGGGTAATGAGCAGTACTTC. The encoded protein is CASSQDWGARAGNEQYF.

This clonotype has just a few counts. The chain is built from TRBV6-6 and TRBJ2-5; a weak D match, TRBD1 (6 bases). The end of the DNA aligns better with TRBJ2-7, so the J call may be wrong. From germline, CDR1 is MNHNY and CDR2 SVGAGI (reference sequence). The CDR3 has 13 residues. The CDR3 nucleotides are TGTGCCAGCAGTTACGGGACAATCTACGAGCAGTACTTC. It translates to CASSYGTIYEQYF.

CDR3 sequence: CASSPSGTTDFAEQYF. CDR3 nucleotides: TGCGCCAGCAGCCCCTCAGGGACAACGGATTTTGCCGAGCAGTACTTC. The chain has TRBV4-3 and TRBJ2-4; D might be TRBD1 (6 bases). The tail of the sequence fits TRBJ2-7 better, so the J call may be wrong. The germline gives CDR1 LGHNA, CDR2 YSLEER. The CDR3 covers 16 residues.

V gene TRBV12-3 or TRBV12-4 combines with J gene TRBJ2-4, with 7 bases identical to TRBD2. The end of the DNA is better explained by TRBJ2-7, so the J call may be wrong. This CDR3 spans 17 amino acids. The CDR3 region has the DNA TGTGCCAGCAGTTCTGGCGGCCCGTCTAGCGGTCCCTACGAGCAGTACTTC. Translation: CASSSGGPSSGPYEQYF.

The V call is TRBV10-3, the J call TRBJ2-7; no clear D. The V gene's germline CDR1 is ENHRY and CDR2 SYGVKD. With 2 bases removed from V and 0 bases from J, the gap between germline ends came to 11 bases. The CDR3 loop spans 15 amino acids. The CDR3 sequence: CAISEGAPSSYEQYF. CDR3 coding DNA: TGTGCCATCAGTGAGGGAGCGCCGAGCTCCTACGAGCAGTACTTC.

V and J are TRBV12-3 or TRBV12-4 and TRBJ2-5; D perhaps matches TRBD2 (6 bases). Trimming removed 6 bases at V and 11 bases at J, with 22 bases between. This CDR3 is 14 amino acids long. The CDR3 loop is CASRPGLPRNEQYF. The CDR3 DNA reads TGTGCCAGCAGACCGGGACTCCCGAGAAATGAGCAGTACTTC.

The sample holds a few counts of this clonotype. Here the CDR3 DNA reads TGCGCCAGCAGCCAAGAAAGTGCCCGGGGGGCCCTATACAATGAGCAGTTCTTC. Its translation: CASSQESARGALYNEQFF. J is TRBJ2-1 and V is TRBV4-1; tentatively, D is TRBD2 (7 bases). The germline CDR1 and CDR2 sequences are MGHRA and YSYEKL. The V gene lost 0 bases and the J gene lost 4 bases, with 19 bases spanning the gap. The CDR3 runs 18 residues.

The V and J genes are TRBV3-1 and TRBJ2-6; no definite D call. The CDR3 is made up of 15 amino acids. The V gene's germline CDR1 is LGHDT and CDR2 YNNKEL (reference sequence). V was cut by 2 bases and J by 0 bases, with 5 bases left in between. The CDR3, as DNA: TGTGCCAGCAGCCAACAATTCTCTGGGGCCAACGTCCTGACTTTC. The encoded protein is CASSQQFSGANVLTF.

This clonotype was detected only a few times. The rearrangement joins TRBV4-2 to TRBJ2-5, with 9 positions matching TRBD1. J lost 11 bases, V lost 1 base, and 2 bases had no gene match. The CDR3 length is 12 residues. Germline V gene lookup returns CDR1 LGHNA and CDR2 YNFKEQ. The CDR3 sequence: CASSQGTGVQYF. Here the CDR3 DNA reads TGTGCCAGCAGCCAAGGGACAGGGGTGCAGTACTTC.

This clonotype was seen a few times. As DNA, the CDR3 is TGTGCCAGCAGGGATGGCGCAGGGGCCTCCTATGGCTACACCTTC. Protein: CASRDGAGASYGYTF. The chain uses TRBV27 and TRBJ1-2, with D possibly being TRBD1 (6 bases). The V end lost 6 bases, the J end lost 4 bases, and 18 bases lay between the germline ends. This CDR3 is 15 amino acids long. The germline V gene encodes CDR1 MNHEY and CDR2 SMNVEV (reference sequence).

V usage is TRBV9 and J usage is TRBJ2-1; D is possibly TRBD1 (6 bases). V was clipped by 4 bases and J by 0 bases, with 14 bases between them. The germline gives CDR1 SGDLS, CDR2 YYNGEE. There are 16 residues in the CDR3. CDR3 sequence: CASSPQDRYSYNEQFF. For the CDR3, the DNA is TGTGCCAGCAGCCCCCAGGACAGATACTCCTACAATGAGCAGTTCTTC.

This clonotype was observed once. The chain combines TRBV6-6 with TRBJ2-1; TRBD1 agrees at 8 bases. The CDR3 consists of 14 residues. The V gene end was trimmed by 6 bases and the J gene end by 7 bases; junction bases not matched to a gene: 8. CDR1 is MNHNY and CDR2 is SVGAGI in the germline V gene (reference sequence). The CDR3 DNA reads TGTGCCAGCAGCGGACAGGGACCTGGGAATGAGCAGTTCTTC. Encoded protein: CASSGQGPGNEQFF.

The DNA for the CDR3 is TGTGCCAGCAGCTCTTCGACAGGGAACACTGAAGCTTTCTTT. This translates into CASSSSTGNTEAFF. The J gene is TRBJ1-1, the V gene TRBV7-9; the D gene is possibly TRBD1 (6 bases). Germline CDR1 SEHNR, CDR2 FQNEAQ (reference sequence). The V gene lost 4 bases and the J gene lost 1 base, with 10 bases spanning the gap. The CDR3 is 14 amino acids.

The sample holds a few counts of this clonotype. This chain joins TRBV2 and TRBJ2-1; 16 bases are shared with TRBD2. Per germline, CDR1 SNHLY and CDR2 FYNNEI. The V gene end was trimmed by 9 bases and the J gene end by 0 bases; junction bases not matched to a gene: 5. The CDR3 is 17 amino acids. Written as DNA, the CDR3 is TGTGCCAGAGAGGGACTAGCGGGGGGGGGCTCCTACAATGAGCAGTTCTTC. Protein: CAREGLAGGGSYNEQFF.

The rearrangement uses TRBV9 and TRBJ2-2; tentative D call: TRBD1 (6 bases). The CDR3 is 18 residues long. CDR1 is SGDLS, CDR2 YYNGEE, per germline. Trimming removed 3 bases from V and 1 base from J, with 19 bases in between. In DNA, the CDR3 is TGTGCCAGCAGCGGGGGGCGATCTATTCGTCTGAACACCGGGGAGCTGTTTTTT. Encoded protein: CASSGGRSIRLNTGELFF.

This chain joins TRBV28 and TRBJ2-3; TRBD2 agrees at 7 bases. V was clipped by 9 bases and J by 2 bases; unmatched bases: 8. This CDR3 has 14 residues. The V gene's germline CDR1 is MDHEN and CDR2 SYDVKM. CDR3 in amino acids: CASEFRGVTDTQYF. CDR3 nucleotide sequence: TGTGCCAGTGAGTTCCGGGGGGTCACAGATACGCAGTATTTT.

The CDR3 is CASTAGGFYGYTF. DNA for the CDR3: TGTGCCAGCACGGCAGGAGGCTTCTATGGCTACACCTTC. The V and J genes are TRBV25-1 and TRBJ1-2; D ambiguous. Per germline, CDR1 MGHDK and CDR2 SYGVNS. Trimming took 7 bases from V and 4 from J, leaving 13 bases between them. The CDR3 is made up of 13 amino acids.

This clonotype was seen a handful of times. The rearrangement uses TRBV28 and TRBJ2-3; D is possibly TRBD1 (5 bases). V was clipped by 4 bases and J by 6 bases, with 14 bases between them. Germline values: CDR1 MDHEN, CDR2 SYDVKM. The length of the CDR3 is 14 residues. The CDR3, as DNA: TGTGCCAGCAGTTCCGGACAATTACGGGATACGCAGTATTTT. Translation: CASSSGQLRDTQYF. Complete variable domain (other parts from reference TRBV28 and TRBJ2-3): DVKVTQSSRYLVKRTGEKVFLECVQDMDHENMFWYRQDPGLGLRLIYFSYDVKMKEKGDIPEGYSVSREKKERFSLILESASTNQTSMYLCASSSGQLRDTQYFGPGTRLTVL.

This clonotype was found a few times. The chain combines TRBV7-2 with TRBJ2-5; either TRBD1 or TRBD2 may fit D (6 bases each). CDR3 length equals 14 residues. V shed 5 bases and J shed 5 bases, with 15 bases lying between them. Germline V gives CDR1 SGHTA, CDR2 FQGNSA. The chain's CDR3 is CASSVEGGRETQYF. The CDR3 nucleotides are TGTGCCAGCAGCGTTGAGGGGGGCCGGGAGACCCAGTACTTC.

V and J are TRBV15 and TRBJ1-1; D possibly corresponds to TRBD1 (5 bases). Germline CDR1 reads LNHNV; CDR2 reads YYDKDF (reference sequence). The CDR3 spans 13 residues. The V end lost 3 bases, the J end lost 4 bases, and 9 bases lay between the germline ends. The CDR3 spells CATSSRVSTEAFF. The CDR3 region has the DNA TGTGCCACCAGCAGCAGGGTGAGCACTGAAGCTTTCTTT.

J is TRBJ1-1 and V is TRBV2, with unresolved D. V lost 5 bases and J lost 4, with 17 bases in between. This CDR3 is 15 amino acids long. The V gene's germline CDR1 is SNHLY and CDR2 FYNNEI. CDR3 sequence (DNA): TGTGCCAGCAGTCCCCTGGCGGTCGGAACCACTGAAGCTTTCTTT. It translates to CASSPLAVGTTEAFF.

CDR3 in DNA: TGCGCCAGCAGCCAAGCCCGGTGGGGGCGCGAGCAGTACTTC. Translated, it gives CASSQARWGREQYF. This rearrangement joins TRBV4-3 to TRBJ2-7; possibly TRBD1 for D (6 bases). V lost 1 base and J 6 bases, leaving 13 bases between the germline ends. In germline, CDR1 is LGHNA, CDR2 YSLEER. The CDR3 runs 14 residues.

V gene TRBV7-9 combines with J gene TRBJ1-1; tentative D call: TRBD1 (6 bases). The germline V gene has CDR1 SEHNR and CDR2 FQNEAQ (reference sequence). V shed 5 bases and J shed 1 base, with 17 bases lying between them. The CDR3 sequence is 16 residues long. The CDR3 spells CASSAQPRTENTEAFF. In DNA form, the CDR3 reads TGTGCCAGCAGCGCTCAACCAAGGACAGAGAACACTGAAGCTTTCTTT.

The chain uses TRBV6-2 or TRBV6-3 and TRBJ2-7; 7 nucleotides agree with TRBD2. The CDR3 loop spans 14 amino acids. V gave up 8 bases and J gave up 0 bases; unmatched junction bases: 7. The V gene's germline CDR1 is MNHEY and CDR2 SVGEGT. CDR3 loop: CASPERGHSYEQYF. In nucleotides, the CDR3 is TGTGCCAGCCCGGAGCGGGGTCACTCCTACGAGCAGTACTTC.

The V and J genes are TRBV6-2 or TRBV6-3 and TRBJ2-3; the D gene is possibly TRBD1 (6 bases). Germline CDR1 is MNHEY and CDR2 is SVGEGT. Trimming shortened V by 6 bases and J by 0 bases, and 22 bases separated the two germline ends. The CDR3 loop spans 18 amino acids. The CDR3 protein is CASSSTLQGKSSTDTQYF. CDR3 nucleotides: TGTGCCAGCAGCTCCACCTTACAGGGAAAATCTAGCACAGATACGCAGTATTTT.

The rearrangement links TRBV7-9 to TRBJ2-1, with D perhaps matching TRBD2 (6 bases). V lost 2 bases and J lost 5, with 13 bases in between. The CDR3 length is 15 residues. CDR1 is SEHNR and CDR2 is FQNEAQ in the germline V gene (reference sequence). CDR3 in amino acids: CASSLPGGVHNEQFF. As DNA, the CDR3 is TGTGCCAGCAGCTTACCCGGAGGGGTACACAATGAGCAGTTCTTC. The full variable domain, completed using reference TRBV7-9 and TRBJ2-1, is DTGVSQNPRHKITKRGQNVTFRCDPISEHNRLYWYRQTLGQGPEFLTYFQNEAQLEKSRLLSDRFSAERPKGSFSTLEIQRTEQGDSAMYLCASSLPGGVHNEQFFGPGTRLTVL.

V gene TRBV6-5 combines with J gene TRBJ2-7; TRBD2 is a possible D gene (7 bases). This CDR3 spans 16 amino acids. V was cut by 6 bases and J by 7 bases, with 25 bases left in between. Germline CDR1 MNHEY, CDR2 SVGAGI. The chain's CDR3 is CASSRQPRGGAREQYF. The CDR3 DNA reads as TGTGCCAGCAGCCGACAACCTCGTGGGGGGGCGAGGGAGCAGTACTTC.

The chain employs TRBV19 and TRBJ1-2; TRBD1 agrees at 10 bases. This CDR3 has 15 residues. V lost 6 bases, J lost 4 bases, and 8 bases stayed unmatched. Germline loops: CDR1 LNHDA, CDR2 SQIVND (reference sequence). CDR3: CASRTGGVSSYGYTF. CDR3 nucleotide sequence: TGTGCCAGTAGGACAGGGGGCGTATCGTCCTATGGCTACACCTTC.

This clonotype appeared a few times. V is TRBV4-1 and J is TRBJ2-4, with TRBD1 matching over 9 bases. Germline V gene data show CDR1 as MGHRA and CDR2 as YSYEKL. This CDR3 contains 14 residues. V shed 0 bases, J shed 8 bases, and the junction held 2 bases outside the gene matches. In DNA form, the CDR3 reads TGCGCCAGCAGCCAAGAACAGGGGGCGGACATTCAGTACTTC. This encodes CASSQEQGADIQYF.